This TCR beta chain was obtained from a study of Graves' ophthalmopathy and Graves' hyperthyroidism (dated by TCRdb to 2016 to 2019). In terms of the full investigation: Peripheral blood was collected at initial diagnosis, before any treatment. TCR beta repertoire signatures were used to distinguish Graves' ophthalmopathy from Graves' hyperthyroidism and to predict progression to ophthalmopathy. In roughly six hyperthyroidism patients, the T-cell repertoires found in thyroid tissue were compared with those found in blood. An independent validation cohort was composed of fewer than 20 hyperthyroidism patients and around 16 patients who later progressed from hyperthyroidism to ophthalmopathy. To explore V-J signatures that distinguish ophthalmopathy from hyperthyroidism, a discovery set of around 100 patients was enrolled, made up of about 40 with ophthalmopathy and some 56 with stable hyperthyroidism. Following sampling, methimazole starting at 30 mg daily was administered to hyperthyroidism patients, and high-dose intravenous methylprednisolone was administered to ophthalmopathy patients. In total, around 130 blood samples were TCR-sequenced: roughly 45 ophthalmopathy, some 75 hyperthyroidism and approximately 17 hyperthyroidism-to-ophthalmopathy patients. The approximately 98 discovery patients were randomly divided into training and test sets at a 7:3 ratio. What the research found in general, with its limitations: Ophthalmopathy was separated from stable hyperthyroidism by the 13-signature model with about 90% sensitivity and roughly 83% specificity in cross-validation and with 80%/75% in the test set. No statistical method was used to predetermine the sample size, and group allocation was not hidden from the investigators. Most expanded thyroid clonotypes with frequency above 0.001 were also detected in blood, suggesting blood repertoires may reflect the thyroid immune response. In validation, the model predicted ophthalmopathy progression with 55% to 71% sensitivity and roughly 72% specificity; 12 predicted patients were CT-confirmed with GO in a median of 6.5 months.

The germline ends are 9 bases apart after V is trimmed by 4 bases and J by 3 bases. Based on the germline V gene (reference sequence), the CDR1 and CDR2 sequences are MNHEY and SMNVEV. The CDR3 contains 13 residues, cysteine and phenylalanine counted. Of all the DNA, just the CDR3 is kept, 39 bases in frame from base 1. This clonotype was detected ten times or more. Its recognized antigen is unknown. Base qualities are not provided; no much larger clone lies one nucleotide away. The ophthalmopathy patients had moderately to severely active disease, with a Clinical Activity Score of 3 or higher, a NOSPECS grade of 4 or higher, and a disease duration of less than 3 months. Patients were excluded if they had other autoimmune diseases, uncontrolled infections, pregnancy or lactation. Clinical symptoms, serum thyroxine, TRAb, thyroid ultrasound and orbital computed tomography formed the basis of the diagnosis. Using Ficoll-Paque density gradient centrifugation, PBMCs were isolated from 9.5 to 10 ml of fresh peripheral blood. Total RNA was extracted using Trizol reagent, and RNA quality was checked on an Agilent 2100 Bioanalyzer.

For repertoire sequencing, the TCR beta CDR3 regions were amplified from RNA transcripts. A first-round RT-PCR used HTBI primers with the Qiagen OneStep RT-PCR kit, followed by a second-round multiplex PCR, size selection and purification. Sequencing of the libraries was carried out on an Illumina HiSeq2000 in paired-end mode with 100 bp reads. In the authors' own workflow: SOAPnuke was used to process the reads, throwing out any read that had adapters, had uncalled bases, had a mean Phred below 15, or lacked an exact constant-primer or identifier match. High-quality paired reads were merged with COPE v1.2.5. Unique nucleotide sequences were defined as clonotypes and aligned to IMGT TRB V, D and J references using MiTCR v1.1. Analysis was restricted to V-J combinations with a frequency above 0.0001, which covered 99.2% of repertoires. For each V-J combination, a TCR clonal expansion and chaos score was defined as F50 clonal expansion divided by the chaos observed in the TCRdist matrix. Features were reduced by Welch's t-statistics and random forest to approximately 13 V-J combinations, which fed a naive Bayes classifier. The similarity between thyroid and blood repertoires was quantified using the Morisita-Horn index. TCRdb handled the public reads itself, with Q25 trimming in fastp and clone calling in MiXCR, and kept productive beta chains. Every distinct CDR3 protein forms one entry, paired with its most common genes and DNA. The V and J calls shown here were made by TCRdb, not taken from the authors' results. The sample data list about 220,000 distinct CDR3 sequences, and around a fifth of these were observed just once. In total, the top ten clones hold about 40% of the sample.

Recombination joined TRBV27 with TRBJ1-1; the D gene is unclear. Sample: peripheral blood. The sequence was obtained from a woman between 50 and 59 years old with Graves' ophthalmopathy. Donor details come from another sample of the same person, matched by shared clones. The CDR3 is CASSSLDDTEAFF. The DNA sequence is given as TGTGCCAGCAGTTCCCTTGACGACACTGAAGCTTTCTTT.